This T cell receptor (beta chain) appears in the sequencing data of a study of tumor-infiltrating lymphocytes in oesophageal squamous cell carcinoma. TCRdb analysed the PCR reads with MiXCR anew, one entry per CDR3 protein. The sample includes approximately 15,000 distinct CDR3 sequences, roughly half of them seen just once. The germline gives CDR1 SGHTA, CDR2 FQGNSA. Losses at the gene ends were 2 bases for V and 6 bases for J; bases not matched to a gene: 3. This CDR3 contains 14 residues. Sequenced input: esophageal tumor tissue. The genes are TRBV7-2 and TRBJ2-2, with TRBD2 identical over 7 bases. The receptor's source is a female donor with esophageal squamous cell carcinoma. CDR3 in DNA: TGTGCCAGCAGCTTAAAGGGGAGGGCCGGGGAGCTGTTTTTT. Its translation is CASSLKGRAGELFF.